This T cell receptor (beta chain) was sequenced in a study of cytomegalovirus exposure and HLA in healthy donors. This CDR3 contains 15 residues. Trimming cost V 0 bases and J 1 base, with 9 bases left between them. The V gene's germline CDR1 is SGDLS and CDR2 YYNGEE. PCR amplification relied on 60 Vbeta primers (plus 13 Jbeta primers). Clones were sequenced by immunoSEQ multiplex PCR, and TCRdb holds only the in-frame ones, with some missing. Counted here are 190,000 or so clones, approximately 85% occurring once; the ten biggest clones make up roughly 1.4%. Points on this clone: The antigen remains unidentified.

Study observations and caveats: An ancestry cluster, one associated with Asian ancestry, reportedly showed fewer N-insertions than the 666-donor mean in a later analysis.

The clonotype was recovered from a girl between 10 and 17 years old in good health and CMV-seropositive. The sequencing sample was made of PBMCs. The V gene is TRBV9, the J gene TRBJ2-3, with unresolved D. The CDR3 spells CASSVGSLGTDTQYF. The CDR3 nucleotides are TGTGCCAGCAGCGTAGGCAGCCTAGGCACAGATACGCAGTATTTT.